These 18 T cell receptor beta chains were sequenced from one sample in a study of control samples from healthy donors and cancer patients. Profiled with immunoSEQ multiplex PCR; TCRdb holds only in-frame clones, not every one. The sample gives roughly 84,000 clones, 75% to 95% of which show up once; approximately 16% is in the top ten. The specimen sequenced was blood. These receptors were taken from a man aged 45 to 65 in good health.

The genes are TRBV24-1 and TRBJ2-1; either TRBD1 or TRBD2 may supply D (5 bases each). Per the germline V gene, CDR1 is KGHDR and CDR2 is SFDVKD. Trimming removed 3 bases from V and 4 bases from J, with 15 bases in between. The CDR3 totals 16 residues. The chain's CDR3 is CATSDAGTEKYNEQFF. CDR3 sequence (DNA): TGTGCCACCAGTGATGCCGGGACCGAGAAGTACAATGAGCAGTTCTTC.

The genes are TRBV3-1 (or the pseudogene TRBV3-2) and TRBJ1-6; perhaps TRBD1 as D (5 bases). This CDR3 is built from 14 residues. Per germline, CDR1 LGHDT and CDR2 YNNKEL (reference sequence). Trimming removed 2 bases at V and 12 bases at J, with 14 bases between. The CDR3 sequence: CASSQNYQGVPLHF. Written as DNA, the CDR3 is TGTGCCAGCAGCCAAAACTATCAGGGTGTACCCCTCCACTTT.

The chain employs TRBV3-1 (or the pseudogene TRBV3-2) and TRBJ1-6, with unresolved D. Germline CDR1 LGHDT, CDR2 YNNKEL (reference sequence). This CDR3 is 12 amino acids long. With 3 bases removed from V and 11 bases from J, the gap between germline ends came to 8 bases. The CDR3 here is CASSQETAPLHF. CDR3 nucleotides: TGTGCCAGCAGCCAGGAGACTGCACCCCTCCACTTT.

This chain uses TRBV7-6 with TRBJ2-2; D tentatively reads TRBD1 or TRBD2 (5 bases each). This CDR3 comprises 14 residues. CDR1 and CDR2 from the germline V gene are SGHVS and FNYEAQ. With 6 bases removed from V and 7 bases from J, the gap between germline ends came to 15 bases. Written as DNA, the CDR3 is TGTGCCAGCAGTGGCACGGGGCTAAACGGGGAGCTGTTTTTT. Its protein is CASSGTGLNGELFF. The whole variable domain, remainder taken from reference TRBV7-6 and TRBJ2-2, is GAGVSQSPRYKVTKRGQDVALRCDPISGHVSLYWYRQALGQGPEFLTYFNYEAQQDKSGLPNDRFSAERPEGSISTLTIQRTEQRDSAMYRCASSGTGLNGELFFGEGSRLTVL.

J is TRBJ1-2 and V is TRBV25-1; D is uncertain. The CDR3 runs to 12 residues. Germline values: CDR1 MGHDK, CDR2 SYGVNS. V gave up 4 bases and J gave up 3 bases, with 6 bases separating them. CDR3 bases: TGTGCCAGCAGTGGAACGGACTATGGCTACACCTTC. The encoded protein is CASSGTDYGYTF.

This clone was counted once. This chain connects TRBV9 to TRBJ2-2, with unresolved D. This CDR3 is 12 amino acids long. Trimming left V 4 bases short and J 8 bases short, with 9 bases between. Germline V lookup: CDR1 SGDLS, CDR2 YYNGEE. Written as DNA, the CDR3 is TGTGCCAGCAGCTCTGTTCGGGGGGAGCTGTTTTTT. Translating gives CASSSVRGELFF.

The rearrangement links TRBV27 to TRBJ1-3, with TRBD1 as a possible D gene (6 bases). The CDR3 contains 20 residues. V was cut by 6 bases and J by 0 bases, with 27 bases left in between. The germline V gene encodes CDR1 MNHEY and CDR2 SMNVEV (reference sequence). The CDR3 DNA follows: TGTGCCAGCAGGAAAAACCCAGGGGCCTCTAAGACCACCTCTGGAAACACCATATATTTT. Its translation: CASRKNPGASKTTSGNTIYF.

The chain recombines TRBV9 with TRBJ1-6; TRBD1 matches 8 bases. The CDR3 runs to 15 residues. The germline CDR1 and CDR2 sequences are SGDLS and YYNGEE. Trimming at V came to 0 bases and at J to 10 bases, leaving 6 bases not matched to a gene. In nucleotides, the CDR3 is TGTGCCAGCAGCGTAGCGGCAGGGGGCCAATCACCCCTCCACTTT. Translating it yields CASSVAAGGQSPLHF.

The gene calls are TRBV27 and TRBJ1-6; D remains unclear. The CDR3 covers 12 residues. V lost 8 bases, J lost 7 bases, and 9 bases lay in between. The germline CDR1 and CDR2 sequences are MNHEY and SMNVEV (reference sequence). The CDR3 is CASSLGNSPLHF. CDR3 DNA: TGTGCCAGCTCATTGGGGAATTCACCCCTCCACTTT.

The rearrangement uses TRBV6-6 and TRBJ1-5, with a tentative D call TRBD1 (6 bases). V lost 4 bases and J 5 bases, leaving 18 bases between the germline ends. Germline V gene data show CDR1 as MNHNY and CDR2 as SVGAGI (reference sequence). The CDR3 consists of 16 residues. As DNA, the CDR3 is TGTGCCAGCAGTTCGCCCCCAGGACAGCGGGATCAGCCCCAGCATTTT. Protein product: CASSSPPGQRDQPQHF.

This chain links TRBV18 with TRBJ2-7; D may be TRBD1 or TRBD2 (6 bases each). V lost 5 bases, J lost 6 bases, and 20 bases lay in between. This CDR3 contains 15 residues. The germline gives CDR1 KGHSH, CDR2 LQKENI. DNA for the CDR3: TGTGCCAGCTCAGCAAATGGAGGGGGAGACGGCGAGCAGTACTTC. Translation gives CASSANGGGDGEQYF.

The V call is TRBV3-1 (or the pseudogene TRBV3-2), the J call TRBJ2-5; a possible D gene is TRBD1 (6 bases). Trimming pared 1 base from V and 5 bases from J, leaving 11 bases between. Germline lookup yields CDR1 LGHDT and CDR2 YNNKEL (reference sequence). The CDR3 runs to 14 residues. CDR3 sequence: CASSQVGGQETQYF. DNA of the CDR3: TGTGCCAGCAGCCAAGTTGGGGGCCAGGAGACCCAGTACTTC.

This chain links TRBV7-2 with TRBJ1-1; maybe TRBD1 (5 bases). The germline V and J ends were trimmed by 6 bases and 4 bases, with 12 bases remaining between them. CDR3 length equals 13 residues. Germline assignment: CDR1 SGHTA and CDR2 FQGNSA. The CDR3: CASSQFGGTEAFF. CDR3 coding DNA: TGTGCCAGCAGTCAGTTTGGGGGCACTGAAGCTTTCTTT.

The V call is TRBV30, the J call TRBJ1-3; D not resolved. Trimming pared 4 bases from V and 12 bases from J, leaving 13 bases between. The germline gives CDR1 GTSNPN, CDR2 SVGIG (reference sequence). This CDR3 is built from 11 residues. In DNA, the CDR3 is TGTGCCTGGAACACCCAAAAAGGCATATATTTT. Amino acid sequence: CAWNTQKGIYF.

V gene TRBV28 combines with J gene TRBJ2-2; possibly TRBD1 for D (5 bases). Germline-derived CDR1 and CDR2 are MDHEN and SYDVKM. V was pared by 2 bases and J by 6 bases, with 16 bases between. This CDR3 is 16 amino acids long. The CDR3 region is CASSLQSQAGSGELFF. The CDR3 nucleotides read TGTGCCAGCAGTTTACAATCCCAGGCAGGGTCCGGGGAGCTGTTTTTT.

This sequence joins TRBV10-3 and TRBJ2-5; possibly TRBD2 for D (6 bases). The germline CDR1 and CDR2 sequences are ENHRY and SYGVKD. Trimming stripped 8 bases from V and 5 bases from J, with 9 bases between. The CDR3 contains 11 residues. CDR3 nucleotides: TGTGCCATCCGTGCGGGGGAGACCCAGTACTTC. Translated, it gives CAIRAGETQYF.

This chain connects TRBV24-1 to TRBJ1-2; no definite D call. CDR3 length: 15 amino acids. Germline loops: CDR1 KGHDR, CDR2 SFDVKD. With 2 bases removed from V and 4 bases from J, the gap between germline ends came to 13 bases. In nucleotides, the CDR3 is TGTGCCACCAGTGATTCCCCTCAGGAGTCCTATGGCTACACCTTC. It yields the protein CATSDSPQESYGYTF.

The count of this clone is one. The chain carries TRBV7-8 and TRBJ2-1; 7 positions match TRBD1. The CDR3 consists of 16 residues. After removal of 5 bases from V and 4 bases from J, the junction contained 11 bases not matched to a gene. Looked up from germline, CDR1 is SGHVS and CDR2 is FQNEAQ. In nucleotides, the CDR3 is TGTGCCAGCAGCCCGCAAGTAGGGGGCGTATACAATGAGCAGTTCTTC. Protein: CASSPQVGGVYNEQFF.